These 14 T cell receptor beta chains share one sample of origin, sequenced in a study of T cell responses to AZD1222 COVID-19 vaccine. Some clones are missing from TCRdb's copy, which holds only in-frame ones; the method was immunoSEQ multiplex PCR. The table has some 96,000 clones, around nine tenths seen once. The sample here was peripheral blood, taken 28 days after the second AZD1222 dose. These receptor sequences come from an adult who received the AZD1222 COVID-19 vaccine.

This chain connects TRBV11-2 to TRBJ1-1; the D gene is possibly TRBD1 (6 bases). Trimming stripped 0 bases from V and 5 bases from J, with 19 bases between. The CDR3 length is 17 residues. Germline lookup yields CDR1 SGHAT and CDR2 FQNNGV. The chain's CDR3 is CASSLDQPGAPGTEAFF. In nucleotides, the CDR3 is TGTGCCAGCAGCTTAGATCAACCGGGGGCGCCGGGGACTGAAGCTTTCTTT.

The CDR3 nucleotides read TGCGCCAGCGGGCCGGGAGGGCTGGCTGAGCAGTTCTTC. This codes for CASGPGGLAEQFF. This chain links TRBV10-2 with TRBJ2-1; TRBD2 aligns across 8 bases. CDR3 length: 13 amino acids. Germline loops: CDR1 WSHSY, CDR2 SAAADI. J was trimmed by 9 bases and V by 8 bases; bases with no gene match: 9.

CDR3 DNA sequence: TGTGCCAGCAGTTTACCTACCGGGACAGGGAATCATCAGCCCCAGCATTTT. Residues: CASSLPTGTGNHQPQHF. The chain has TRBV28 and TRBJ1-5, with 9 bases fitting TRBD1. The CDR3 runs to 17 residues. Germline V gene lookup returns CDR1 MDHEN and CDR2 SYDVKM. V dropped 2 bases and J dropped 5; count of bases not matched to a gene: 10.

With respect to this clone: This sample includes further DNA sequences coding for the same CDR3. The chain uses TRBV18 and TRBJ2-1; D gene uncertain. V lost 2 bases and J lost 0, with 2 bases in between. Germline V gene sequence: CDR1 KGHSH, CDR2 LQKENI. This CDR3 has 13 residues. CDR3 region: CASSPSSYNEQFF. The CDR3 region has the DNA TGTGCCAGCTCACCAAGCTCCTACAATGAGCAGTTCTTC.

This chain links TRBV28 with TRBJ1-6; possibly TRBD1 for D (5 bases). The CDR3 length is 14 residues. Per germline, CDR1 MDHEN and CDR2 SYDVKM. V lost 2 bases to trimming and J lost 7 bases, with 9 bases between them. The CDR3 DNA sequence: TGTGCCAGCAGTTTACTGACAGTAAATTCACCCCTCCACTTT. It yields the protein CASSLLTVNSPLHF.

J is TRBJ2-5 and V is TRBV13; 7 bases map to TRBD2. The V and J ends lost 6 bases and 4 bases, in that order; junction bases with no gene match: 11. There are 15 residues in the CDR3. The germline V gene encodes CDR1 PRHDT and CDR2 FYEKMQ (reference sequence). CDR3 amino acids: CASSKVRGSGETQYF. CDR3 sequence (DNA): TGTGCCAGCAGTAAGGTCCGCGGGAGTGGAGAGACCCAGTACTTC.

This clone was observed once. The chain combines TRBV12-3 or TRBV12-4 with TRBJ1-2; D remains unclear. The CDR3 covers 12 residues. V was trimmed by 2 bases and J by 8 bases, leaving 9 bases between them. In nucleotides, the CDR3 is TGTGCCAGCAGTTTAAGGCCAGTCGGCTACACCTTC. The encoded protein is CASSLRPVGYTF.

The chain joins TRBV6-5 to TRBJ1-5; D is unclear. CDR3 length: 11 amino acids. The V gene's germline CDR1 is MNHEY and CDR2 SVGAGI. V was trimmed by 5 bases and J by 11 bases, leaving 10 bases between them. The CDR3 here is CASSRTWAQHF. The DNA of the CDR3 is TGTGCCAGCAGTCGAACGTGGGCCCAGCATTTT.

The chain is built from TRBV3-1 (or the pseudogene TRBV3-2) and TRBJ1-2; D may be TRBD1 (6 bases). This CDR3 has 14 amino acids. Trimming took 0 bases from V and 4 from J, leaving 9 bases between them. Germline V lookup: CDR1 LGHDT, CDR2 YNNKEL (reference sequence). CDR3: CASSQDRGGYGYTF. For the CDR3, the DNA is TGTGCCAGCAGCCAAGACAGGGGAGGCTATGGCTACACCTTC.

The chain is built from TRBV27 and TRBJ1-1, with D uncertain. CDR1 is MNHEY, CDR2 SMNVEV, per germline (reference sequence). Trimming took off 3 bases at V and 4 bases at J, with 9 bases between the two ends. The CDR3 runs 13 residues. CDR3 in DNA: TGTGCCAGCAGTTTGTCGTGGGTCACTGAAGCTTTCTTT. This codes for CASSLSWVTEAFF.

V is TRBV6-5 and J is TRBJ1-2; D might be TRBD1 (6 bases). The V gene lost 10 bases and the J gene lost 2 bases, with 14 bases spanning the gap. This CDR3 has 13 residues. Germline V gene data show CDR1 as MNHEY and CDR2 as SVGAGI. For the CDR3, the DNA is TGTGCCATCCGACCCGGGACAAACTATGGCTACACCTTC. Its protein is CAIRPGTNYGYTF.

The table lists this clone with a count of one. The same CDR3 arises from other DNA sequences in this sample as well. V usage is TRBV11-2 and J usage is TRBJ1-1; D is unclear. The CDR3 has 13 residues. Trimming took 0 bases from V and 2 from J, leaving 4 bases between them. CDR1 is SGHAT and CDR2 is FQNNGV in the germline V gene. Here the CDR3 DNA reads TGTGCCAGCAGCTTAGATCGCAACACTGAAGCTTTCTTT. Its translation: CASSLDRNTEAFF.

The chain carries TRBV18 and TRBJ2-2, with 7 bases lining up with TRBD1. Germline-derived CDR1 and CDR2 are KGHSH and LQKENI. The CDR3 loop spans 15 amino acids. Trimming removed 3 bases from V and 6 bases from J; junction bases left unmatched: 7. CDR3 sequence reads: CASSPRDSSAGELFF. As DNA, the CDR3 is TGTGCCAGCTCACCTCGGGACAGCTCAGCCGGGGAGCTGTTTTTT.

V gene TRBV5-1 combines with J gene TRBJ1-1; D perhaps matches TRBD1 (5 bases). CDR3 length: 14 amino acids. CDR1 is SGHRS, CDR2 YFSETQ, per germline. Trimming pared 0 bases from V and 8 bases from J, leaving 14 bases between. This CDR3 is CASSLGTWGEEAFF. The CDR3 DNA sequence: TGCGCCAGCAGCTTGGGTACGTGGGGCGAAGAAGCTTTCTTT.